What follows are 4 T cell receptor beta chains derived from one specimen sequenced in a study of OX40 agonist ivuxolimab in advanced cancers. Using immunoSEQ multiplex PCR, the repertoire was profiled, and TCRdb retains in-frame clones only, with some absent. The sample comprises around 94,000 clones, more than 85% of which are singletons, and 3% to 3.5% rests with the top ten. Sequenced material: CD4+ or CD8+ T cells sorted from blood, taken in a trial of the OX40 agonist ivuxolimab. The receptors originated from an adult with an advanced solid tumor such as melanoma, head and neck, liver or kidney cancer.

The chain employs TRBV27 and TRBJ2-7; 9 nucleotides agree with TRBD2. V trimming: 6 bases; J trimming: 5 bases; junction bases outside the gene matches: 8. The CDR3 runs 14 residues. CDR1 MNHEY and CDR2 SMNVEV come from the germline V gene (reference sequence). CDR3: CASSPTSGLNEQYF. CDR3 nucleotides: TGTGCCAGCAGCCCGACTAGCGGTCTTAACGAGCAGTACTTC.

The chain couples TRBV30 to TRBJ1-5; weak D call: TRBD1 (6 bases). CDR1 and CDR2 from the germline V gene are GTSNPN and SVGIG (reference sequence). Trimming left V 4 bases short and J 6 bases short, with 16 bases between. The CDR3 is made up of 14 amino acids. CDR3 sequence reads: CAWNPTGSGQPQHF. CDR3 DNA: TGTGCCTGGAACCCCACAGGGTCTGGTCAGCCCCAGCATTTT. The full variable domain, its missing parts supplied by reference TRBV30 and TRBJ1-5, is SQTIHQWPATLVQPVGSPLSLECTVEGTSNPNLYWYRQAAGRGLQLLFYSVGIGQISSEVPQNLSASRPQDRQFILSSKKLLLSDSGFYLCAWNPTGSGQPQHFGDGTRLSIL.

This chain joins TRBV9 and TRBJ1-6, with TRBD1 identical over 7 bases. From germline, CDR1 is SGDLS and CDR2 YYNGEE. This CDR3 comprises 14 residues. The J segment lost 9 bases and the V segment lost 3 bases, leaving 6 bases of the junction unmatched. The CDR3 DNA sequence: TGTGCCAGCAGCGACGACAGGGTCCCTTCACCCCTCCACTTT. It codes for CASSDDRVPSPLHF.

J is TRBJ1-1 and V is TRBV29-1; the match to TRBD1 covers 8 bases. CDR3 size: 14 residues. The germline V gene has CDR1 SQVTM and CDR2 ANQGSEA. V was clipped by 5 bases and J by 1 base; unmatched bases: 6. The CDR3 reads CSVRTGGTNTEAFF. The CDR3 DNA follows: TGCAGCGTTCGAACAGGGGGGACGAACACTGAAGCTTTCTTT.